Detailed here is one T cell receptor (beta chain). This record belongs to a study of blood T cell repertoires in COVID-19. For the study at large: The United States, Italy and Spain were the sources of the acute and convalescent COVID-19 samples.

Source study methods: Reference gene primer amplification gave estimated nucleated cell counts. Assay: immunoSEQ multiplex PCR; the TCRdb copy retains only in-frame clones and omits some. The DNA gave D and trimming, while V, J and clone size come from that table. This sample has about 11,000 clones, with 80% to 90% found just once. CDR3 length: 14 residues. CDR1 is SQVTM and CDR2 is ANQGSEA in the germline V gene. The V end was cut by 3 bases, the J end by 1 base, with 12 bases between. Sequenced input: peripheral blood. The TCR originated in a human donor in a cohort sampled during active COVID-19. The chain recombines TRBV29-1 with TRBJ2-5, with a possible D match to TRBD1 (6 bases). The CDR3 loop reads CSVEDSYSQETQYF. CDR3 nucleotide sequence: TGCAGCGTTGAGGACAGCTATTCCCAAGAGACCCAGTACTTC.